This T cell receptor (beta chain) comes out of a study of early T cells in non-severe SARS-CoV-2 infection. Individual cDNA molecules were tagged with unique molecular identifiers. Each CDR3 protein is one row after TCRdb ran MiXCR on the 5' RACE reads. In the table there are about 100,000 distinct CDR3 sequences, roughly 13% of which are singletons. This clonotype was counted ten times or more. CDR3 length: 15 residues. V dropped 4 bases and J dropped 4; count of bases not matched to a gene: 8. CDR1 is SGHDN and CDR2 is FVKESK in the germline V gene. The V gene is TRBV14, the J gene TRBJ1-2, with 8 bases matching TRBD1. The receptor's source is an adult who was a healthcare worker with PCR-confirmed SARS-CoV-2 infection or an uninfected control (not recorded which). The sample comprised whole blood. In nucleotides, the CDR3 is TGTGCCAGCAGCCCACCCGCAGGGGGCGGCTATGGCTACACCTTC. Translating it yields CASSPPAGGGYGYTF.